The 21 T cell receptor beta chains in this list originate from one sample, sequenced in a study of immune characterization of retroperitoneal liposarcoma. TCRdb redid the calling of the PCR reads with MiXCR, one entry per CDR3 protein. Counted here are roughly 20,000 distinct CDR3 sequences, 37% occurring once; the ten biggest clones make up 6.5% to 9%. Sequencing was carried out using blood. All receptors come from a male donor with retroperitoneal liposarcoma.

The chain employs TRBV19 and TRBJ2-2; tentative D call: TRBD1 (6 bases). Trimming cost V 10 bases and J 1 base, with 16 bases left between them. Per the germline V gene, CDR1 is LNHDA and CDR2 is SQIVND (reference sequence). This CDR3 spans 15 amino acids. The CDR3 nucleotides read TGTGCCACCAACTCCCCGACAGGGAACACCGGGGAGCTGTTTTTT. As protein: CATNSPTGNTGELFF.

This clonotype came up many times. The V call is TRBV6-1, the J call TRBJ2-1; D remains ambiguous. The DNA end lines up better with TRBJ2-7; the J call may be wrong. Per germline, CDR1 MNHNS and CDR2 SASEGT. CDR3 size: 12 residues. As DNA, the CDR3 is TGTGCCAGCCAAAGGCCCCCTTACGAGCAGTACTTC. Translation: CASQRPPYEQYF.

The V call is TRBV12-3 or TRBV12-4, the J call TRBJ2-1; TRBD1 or TRBD2 may be the D gene (6 bases each). V lost 10 bases to trimming and J lost 10 bases, with 26 bases between them. There are 15 residues in the CDR3. The CDR3 nucleotides read TGTGCCAACAGCGAAGGCGAGGGGGGCTCCTACGAGCAGTTCTTC. It translates to CANSEGEGGSYEQFF.

Comment on this clonotype: The CDR3 does not close with the conserved phenylalanine or tryptophan, likely indicating a read error. The genes are TRBV27 and TRBJ2-7, with TRBD2 matching over 12 bases. The end of the DNA aligns better with TRBJ2-1, so the J call may be wrong. Germline V gene sequence: CDR1 MNHEY, CDR2 SMNVEV (reference sequence). This CDR3 region has 14 residues. The CDR3 spells CASSPTSGGSEQFC. The DNA of the CDR3 is TGTGCCAGCAGTCCCACTAGCGGGGGGTCTGAGCAGTTCTGC.

A remark on this clonotype: The CDR3 end shows no conserved phenylalanine or tryptophan, and so a read error is likely. V usage is TRBV7-2 and J usage is TRBJ2-1; 13 bases are a match to TRBD2. The V gene's germline CDR1 is SGHTA and CDR2 FQGNSA. The CDR3 spans 17 residues. The V segment lost 0 bases and the J segment 13 bases; nucleotides outside the gene matches: 12. The CDR3 region has the DNA TGTGCCAGCAGCTTAGCGCGACTAGCGGGGGGTGGGGAGACCCAGTTCTTG. Translation: CASSLARLAGGGETQFL.

The chain is built from TRBV12-3 or TRBV12-4 and TRBJ2-1; D possibly corresponds to TRBD2 (5 bases). The germline V and J ends were trimmed by 9 bases and 13 bases, with 25 bases remaining between them. The CDR3 is 14 amino acids. For the CDR3, the DNA is TGTGCCAGTTGTGACTCGGGGTTCCAAGAGACCCAGTTCTTC. Protein sequence: CASCDSGFQETQFF.

The chain joins TRBV6-6 to TRBJ2-1; D not certain. The CDR3 has 12 residues. Germline CDR1 is MNHNY and CDR2 is SVGAGI (reference sequence). V was pared by 8 bases and J by 6 bases, with 11 bases between. In DNA form, the CDR3 reads TGTGCCAGCCTTTGGTCTACCAATGAGCAGTTCTTC. Amino acid sequence: CASLWSTNEQFF.

Many counts were recorded for this clonotype. This chain links TRBV6-2 or TRBV6-3 with TRBJ2-5, with 10 bases that match TRBD2. The end of the DNA fits TRBJ2-7 better, so the J call may be wrong. The CDR3 covers 15 residues. Germline CDR1 MNHEY, CDR2 SVGEGT. As DNA, the CDR3 is TGTGCCAGCAGACTGACTAGCGGGTTCACCTACGAGCAGTACTTC. It encodes CASRLTSGFTYEQYF.

The table lists this clonotype with a few counts. This sequence joins TRBV6-1 and TRBJ1-5; D is possibly TRBD1 (5 bases). Trimming left V 6 bases short and J 3 bases short, with 15 bases between. The germline gives CDR1 MNHNS, CDR2 SASEGT. The CDR3 consists of 15 residues. The CDR3 loop reads CASSNSGTANQPQHF. As DNA, the CDR3 is TGTGCCAGCAGCAATTCAGGGACTGCCAATCAGCCCCAGCATTTT.

About this clonotype itself: A clone one base away is much larger, so this may be a read error. V and J are TRBV6-5 and TRBJ2-1; TRBD2 agrees at 10 bases. This CDR3 has 12 amino acids. The V gene's germline CDR1 is MNHEY and CDR2 SVGAGI. CDR3 coding DNA: TGTGCCAGCGAGCGGGAGGGGTACGAGCAGGTCTTC. Protein product: CASEREGYEQVF.

The V gene is TRBV5-4, the J gene TRBJ2-1; TRBD2 matches 11 bases. CDR1 is SGHNT and CDR2 is YYREEE in the germline V gene (reference sequence). With 4 bases clipped from V and 10 bases from J, the junction kept 10 bases outside the gene matches. There are 15 residues in the CDR3. The CDR3 region is CASSSGTSGKPEQFF. CDR3 nucleotide sequence: TGTGCCAGCAGCAGCGGGACTAGCGGTAAGCCCGAGCAGTTCTTC.

The chain recombines TRBV15 with TRBJ2-1; unclear D gene. The J call may be wrong; the DNA end is better matched by TRBJ2-7. This CDR3 region has 14 residues. From germline, CDR1 is LNHNV and CDR2 YYDKDF (reference sequence). CDR3 sequence reads: CATSRDVLSGEQYF. CDR3 coding DNA: TGTGCCACCAGCAGAGATGTCTTAAGTGGAGAGCAGTACTTC.

This chain connects TRBV6-1 to TRBJ1-2; 8 nucleotides line up with TRBD1. CDR1 and CDR2 from the germline V gene are MNHNS and SASEGT. Trimming at V came to 5 bases and at J to 0 bases, leaving 5 bases not matched to a gene. The CDR3 totals 15 residues. The CDR3 sequence: CASSRQGKANYGYTF. The DNA of the CDR3 is TGTGCCAGCAGTAGACAGGGGAAAGCTAACTATGGCTACACCTTC.

This sequence joins TRBV6-8 and TRBJ2-4; perhaps TRBD1 as D (6 bases). The J call could be wrong; TRBJ2-7 is a better fit for the DNA end. There are 12 residues in the CDR3. CDR1 and CDR2 (germline): MNHGY, SAAAGT. The CDR3 bases are TGTGCCCGCGGTTACTCAGGGGCCGAGCAGTACTTC. It specifies CARGYSGAEQYF.

This clonotype was seen ten or more times. The chain is built from TRBV6-1 and TRBJ2-1; TRBD2 matches 7 bases. CDR1 and CDR2 (germline): MNHNS, SASEGT. The CDR3 runs to 14 residues. V was pared by 6 bases and J by 11 bases, with 13 bases of the junction left unmatched. The CDR3 region has the DNA TGTGCCAGCAGCCTCTTTGCGGGGGAAATGCAGCAGTTCTTC. It encodes CASSLFAGEMQQFF.

This clonotype showed up many times. V is TRBV11-3 and J is TRBJ2-3; D remains ambiguous. The CDR3 loop spans 12 amino acids. The V end lost 0 bases, the J end lost 9 bases, and 7 bases lay between the germline ends. Germline assignment: CDR1 SGHNT and CDR2 YENEEA. This CDR3 is CASSLDEKTQYF. CDR3 coding DNA: TGTGCCAGCAGCTTAGATGAAAAGACGCAGTATTTT.

The CDR3 bases are TGTGCCAGCAGTTATCAGGGGGCTACAGATACGCAGTATTTT. The encoded protein is CASSYQGATDTQYF. The V and J genes are TRBV6-6 and TRBJ2-3, with TRBD1 identical over 8 bases. CDR1 is MNHNY and CDR2 is SVGAGI in the germline V gene (reference sequence). This CDR3 spans 14 amino acids. The junction had 2 bases not matched to a gene; V was cut back by 3 bases and J by 3 bases.

Within the sample, this clonotype is medium-sized. V is TRBV6-1 and J is TRBJ2-1, with TRBD2 matching 11 bases. The better agreement between TRBJ2-7 and the DNA end casts doubt on the J call. The CDR3 sequence is 16 residues long. The germline V gene encodes CDR1 MNHNS and CDR2 SASEGT. In nucleotides, the CDR3 is TGTGCCAGCAGTGTCTCTCTAGCGGGAGGTGGGAATGAGCAGTACTTC. It translates to CASSVSLAGGGNEQYF.

Ten or more counts support this clonotype. The DNA for the CDR3 is TGTGCCATCAGTGGCTGGGGGGCAGGGACCACAGAAGCTTTCTTT. This gives the protein CAISGWGAGTTEAFF. The rearrangement uses TRBV10-3 and TRBJ1-1; possible D gene TRBD1, 6 bases. The CDR3 runs to 15 residues. Germline CDR1 ENHRY, CDR2 SYGVKD. V dropped 4 bases and J dropped 8 bases, with 20 bases sitting between them.

This clonotype has ten or more counts. The CDR3 DNA reads as TGTGCCAGCAGCTTTGGGACTAGCGGGAAAATTGAGCAGTTCTTC. This codes for CASSFGTSGKIEQFF. The genes are TRBV11-2 and TRBJ2-1; 13 nucleotides align to TRBD2. There are 15 residues in the CDR3. Germline V CDR1 and CDR2: SGHAT, FQNNGV. Trimming removed 3 bases from V and 9 bases from J; junction bases left unmatched: 5.

This clonotype was detected a few times. This chain links TRBV7-2 with TRBJ2-5, with D possibly TRBD1 on 6 matching bases. TRBJ2-1 matches the DNA end more closely, so the J call is doubtful. CDR3 length: 13 residues. Germline V gives CDR1 SGHTA, CDR2 FQGNSA. CDR3 bases: TGTGCCAGCAGCTTACTAGGACAGCTCGAGCAGTTCTTC. This gives the protein CASSLLGQLEQFF.